Each of the 20 T cell receptor beta chains below was sequenced from the same sample in a study of T cell repertoires in cytomegalovirus infection. MiXCR, run by TCRdb on the reads, gives a single entry per CDR3 protein. The sample shows approximately 700,000 distinct CDR3 sequences, less than 40% of them seen only once. The sequencing sample was made of PBMCs. These receptor sequences come from a human donor in good health (CMV status not recorded). Some clones in this sample may be carry-over from other donors' samples.

This clonotype was picked up a small number of times. The chain combines TRBV6-5 with TRBJ2-2; D gene uncertain. Germline values: CDR1 MNHEY, CDR2 SVGAGI. The CDR3 is 13 amino acids. The V gene lost 2 bases and the J gene lost 5 bases, with 6 bases spanning the gap. The chain's CDR3 is CASSYGPTGELFF. For the CDR3, the DNA is TGTGCCAGCAGTTACGGTCCTACCGGGGAGCTGTTTTTT.

This clonotype was seen only once. The V call is TRBV20-1, the J call TRBJ2-2, with unresolved D. The CDR3 is 12 amino acids. In germline, CDR1 is DFQATT, CDR2 SNEGSKA (reference sequence). V lost 6 bases and J 1 base, leaving 6 bases between the germline ends. The CDR3 sequence is CSARQNTGELFF. CDR3 DNA: TGCAGTGCCCGACAGAACACCGGGGAGCTGTTTTTT.

The sample holds many counts of this clonotype. The chain is built from TRBV28 and TRBJ1-4; D is undetermined. V dropped 6 bases and J dropped 3 bases, with 11 bases sitting between them. The CDR3 has 14 residues. Germline-derived CDR1 and CDR2 are MDHEN and SYDVKM. The CDR3 DNA follows: TGTGCCAGCAGCTCCCCGAATGCTAATGAAAAACTGTTTTTT. Translation: CASSSPNANEKLFF. Together with reference TRBV28 and TRBJ1-4, the CDR3 gives the full variable domain: DVKVTQSSRYLVKRTGEKVFLECVQDMDHENMFWYRQDPGLGLRLIYFSYDVKMKEKGDIPEGYSVSREKKERFSLILESASTNQTSMYLCASSSPNANEKLFFGSGTQLSVL.

V is TRBV27 and J is TRBJ1-2; possible D gene TRBD1, 6 bases. Trimming shortened V by 6 bases and J by 8 bases, and 25 bases separated the two germline ends. Germline loops: CDR1 MNHEY, CDR2 SMNVEV (reference sequence). The CDR3 has 16 residues. CDR3 in DNA: TGTGCCAGCAGAACCACCTTGGACCAGGGGAGAAGAGGCTACACCTTC. Encoded protein: CASRTTLDQGRRGYTF.

As to this clonotype: Since the CDR3 does not end with the conserved phenylalanine or tryptophan, this likely comes from a read error. The gene calls are TRBV7-2 and TRBJ2-1; D is unresolved. The CDR3 consists of 14 residues. Germline-derived CDR1 and CDR2 are SGHTA and FQGNSA. V dropped 5 bases and J dropped 0 bases, with 8 bases sitting between them. CDR3 sequence: CASSPRGSYNEQFL. DNA of the CDR3: TGTGCCAGCAGCCCCAGAGGCTCCTACAATGAGCAGTTCTTA.

A note on this clonotype: This could be a read error, since a much larger clone is one nucleotide away. The V call is TRBV6-5, the J call TRBJ1-1; no reliable D call. Germline CDR1 and CDR2: MNHEY and SVGAGI. The CDR3 extends over 12 amino acids. The CDR3 loop reads CASSYPNTETFF. The CDR3 DNA sequence: TGTGCCAGCAGTTACCCGAACACTGAAACTTTCTTT.

This clonotype was seen at least ten times. The V call is TRBV7-8, the J call TRBJ2-1; the D gene is possibly TRBD1 (7 bases). From germline, CDR1 is SGHVS and CDR2 FQNEAQ. Trimming took off 6 bases at V and 10 bases at J, with 13 bases between the two ends. The CDR3 totals 12 residues. For the CDR3, the DNA is TGTGCCAGCAGGATACAGGGGAGGGAGCAGTTCTTC. This sequence encodes CASRIQGREQFF.

This clonotype turned up a few times. V and J are TRBV9 and TRBJ2-1; the match to TRBD1 covers 9 bases. The CDR3 has 16 residues. CDR1 is SGDLS and CDR2 is YYNGEE in the germline V gene. After removal of 3 bases from V and 5 bases from J, the junction contained 9 bases not matched to a gene. CDR3 bases: TGTGCCAGCAGCGGATCCGGACAGGGGTTCGACAATGAGCAGTTCTTC. Amino acids: CASSGSGQGFDNEQFF.

V is TRBV28 and J is TRBJ1-2; D remains ambiguous. The CDR3 covers 13 residues. CDR1 is MDHEN, CDR2 SYDVKM, per germline. V was shortened by 4 bases and J by 2 bases, with 8 bases between the two germline ends. The CDR3 DNA is TGTGCCAGCAGTTCCGAAGCGAACTATGGCTACACCTTC. This codes for CASSSEANYGYTF.

The chain recombines TRBV7-6 with TRBJ1-1; D gene uncertain. The CDR3 runs 15 residues. The germline CDR1 and CDR2 sequences are SGHVS and FNYEAQ. With 1 base removed from V and 0 bases from J, the gap between germline ends came to 9 bases. The CDR3 spells CASSLGVKMNTEAFF. The CDR3, as DNA: TGTGCCAGCAGCTTAGGGGTCAAGATGAACACTGAAGCTTTCTTT. The whole variable domain, remainder taken from reference TRBV7-6 and TRBJ1-1, is GAGVSQSPRYKVTKRGQDVALRCDPISGHVSLYWYRQALGQGPEFLTYFNYEAQQDKSGLPNDRFSAERPEGSISTLTIQRTEQRDSAMYRCASSLGVKMNTEAFFGQGTRLTVV.

The chain uses TRBV4-2 and TRBJ2-2; 9 bases line up with TRBD1. Germline CDR1 and CDR2: LGHNA and YNFKEQ. After removal of 4 bases from V and 6 bases from J, the junction contained 12 bases not matched to a gene. CDR3 length: 17 residues. CDR3 residues: CASSPISGQGTAGELFF. The DNA for the CDR3 is TGTGCCAGCAGCCCCATAAGTGGACAGGGGACGGCCGGGGAGCTGTTTTTT.

The chain couples TRBV5-5 to TRBJ1-3; 7 positions match TRBD1. This CDR3 has 18 residues. The J segment lost 0 bases and the V segment lost 4 bases, leaving 13 bases of the junction unmatched. The germline CDR1 and CDR2 sequences are SGHKS and YYEKEE (reference sequence). In DNA, the CDR3 is TGTGCCAGCAGCCCGGGCCCCGACAGGGCTCTCTCTGGAAACACCATATATTTT. Translating gives CASSPGPDRALSGNTIYF.

This chain links TRBV7-9 with TRBJ2-3; no clear D gene. The CDR3 totals 17 residues. V shed 5 bases and J shed 3 bases, with 21 bases lying between them. CDR1 and CDR2 from the germline V gene are SEHNR and FQNEAQ (reference sequence). CDR3 residues: CASSPPFGLTGTDTQYF. DNA for the CDR3: TGTGCCAGCAGCCCGCCGTTCGGGCTCACGGGTACAGATACGCAGTATTTT.

In its sample, this clonotype was seen a few times. The chain recombines TRBV7-6 with TRBJ2-1; 8 bases match TRBD2. Per the germline V gene, CDR1 is SGHVS and CDR2 is FNYEAQ. The CDR3 contains 15 residues. The V gene end was trimmed by 5 bases and the J gene end by 7 bases; junction bases not matched to a gene: 10. CDR3 protein: CASSNGAGVVNEQFF. As DNA, the CDR3 is TGTGCCAGCAGCAACGGAGCGGGAGTTGTAAATGAGCAGTTCTTC.

The chain is built from TRBV7-6 and TRBJ1-2; D is perhaps TRBD1 (6 bases). V was clipped by 5 bases and J by 8 bases, with 15 bases between them. This CDR3 region has 13 residues. The germline V gene encodes CDR1 SGHVS and CDR2 FNYEAQ. The CDR3 DNA sequence: TGTGCCAGCAGCCCGACGGGACATGGCGGCTACACCTTC. It codes for CASSPTGHGGYTF.

The chain uses TRBV28 and TRBJ2-7, with TRBD2 matching 10 bases. The germline V gene has CDR1 MDHEN and CDR2 SYDVKM. V lost 4 bases, J lost 4 bases, and 7 bases stayed unmatched. The CDR3 loop spans 15 amino acids. Here the CDR3 DNA reads TGTGCCAGCAGTTGGGAAGCGGGAGGGAAATACGAGCAGTACTTC. Translating it yields CASSWEAGGKYEQYF. Using reference TRBV28 and TRBJ2-7 for the parts outside the CDR3, the full variable domain is DVKVTQSSRYLVKRTGEKVFLECVQDMDHENMFWYRQDPGLGLRLIYFSYDVKMKEKGDIPEGYSVSREKKERFSLILESASTNQTSMYLCASSWEAGGKYEQYFGPGTRLTVT.

The genes are TRBV20-1 and TRBJ1-6; D is unresolved. The CDR3 totals 14 residues. Germline V CDR1 and CDR2: DFQATT, SNEGSKA (reference sequence). The V end lost 1 base, the J end lost 7 bases, and 11 bases lay between the germline ends. The CDR3 DNA is TGCAGTGCTAGAGGCCAGGTCGAAAATTCACCCCTCCACTTT. Translation: CSARGQVENSPLHF.

This clonotype was detected only once. Germline is not matched at one junction end, which may reflect a read error. V and J are TRBV6-6 and TRBJ1-5; D is unresolved. Per germline, CDR1 MNHNY and CDR2 SVGAGI (reference sequence). There are 17 residues in the CDR3. Here the CDR3 DNA reads TGTGCCAGCAGGTACTCCGCGGCAGCTTATAGCAATCAGCCCCAGCCTTTT. It translates to CASRYSAAAYSNQPQPF.

This clonotype was detected many times. The V gene is TRBV20-1, the J gene TRBJ2-3, with 8 nucleotides matching TRBD2. CDR1 is DFQATT and CDR2 is SNEGSKA in the germline V gene (reference sequence). The CDR3 runs 15 residues. V was clipped by 6 bases and J by 1 base; unmatched bases: 9. Here the CDR3 DNA reads TGCAGTGCCACCCTTAGCGGGGCCCGCACAGATACGCAGTATTTT. Amino acids: CSATLSGARTDTQYF.

This sequence joins TRBV20-1 and TRBJ1-4, with unresolved D. Germline CDR1 is DFQATT and CDR2 is SNEGSKA (reference sequence). The V gene lost 1 base and the J gene lost 0 bases, with 6 bases spanning the gap. The CDR3 covers 14 residues. CDR3 DNA: TGCAGTGCTAGAGTCCAGGCAACTAATGAAAAACTGTTTTTT. This codes for CSARVQATNEKLFF.